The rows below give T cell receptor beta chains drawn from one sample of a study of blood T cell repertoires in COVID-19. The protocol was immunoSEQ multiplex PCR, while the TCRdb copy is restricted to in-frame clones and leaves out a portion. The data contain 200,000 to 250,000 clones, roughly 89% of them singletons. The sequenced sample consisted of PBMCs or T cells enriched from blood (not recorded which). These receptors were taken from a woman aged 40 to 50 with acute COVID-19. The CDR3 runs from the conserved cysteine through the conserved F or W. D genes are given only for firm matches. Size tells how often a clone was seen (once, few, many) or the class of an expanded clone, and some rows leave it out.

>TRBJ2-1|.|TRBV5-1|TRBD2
TGCGCCAGCAGCTTGGCCGCTAGCGGGGGCTACAATGAGCAGTTCTTC
CASSLAASGGYNEQFF
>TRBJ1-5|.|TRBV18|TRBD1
TGTGCCAGCTCAGCGGACAGGGAAGGTCAGCCCCAGCATTTT
CASSADREGQPQHF
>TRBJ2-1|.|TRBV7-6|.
TGTGCCAGCAGCTTAGCGAGGCAGGGTTCCAAGGAGCAGTTCTTC
CASSLARQGSKEQFF
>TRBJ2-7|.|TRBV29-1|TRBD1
TGCAGCGTAGGGACAGGGGCATACGAGCAGTACTTC
CSVGTGAYEQYF
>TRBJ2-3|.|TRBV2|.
TGTGCCAGCAGCGCGGGACAGAACACAGATACGCAGTATTTT
CASSAGQNTDTQYF
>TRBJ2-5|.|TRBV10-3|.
TGTGCCATCAGTGACCACCCGGGAGTGGGATCCAAAGAGACCCAGTACTTC
CAISDHPGVGSKETQYF
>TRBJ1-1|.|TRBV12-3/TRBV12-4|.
TGTGCCAGCAGTCTTCCAGGGAACACTGAAGCTTTCTTT
CASSLPGNTEAFF
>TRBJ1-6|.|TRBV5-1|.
TGCGCCAGCAGCATCCGGGACACCAATTCACCCCTCCACTTT
CASSIRDTNSPLHF
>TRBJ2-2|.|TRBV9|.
TGTGCCAGCAGCGTGGTGTCCACAGGGAGCACCGGGGAGCTGTTTTTT
CASSVVSTGSTGELFF
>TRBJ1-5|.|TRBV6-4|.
TGTGCCAGCAGTGAGTTAACAGACGAGCGCAATCAGCCCCAGCATTTT
CASSELTDERNQPQHF
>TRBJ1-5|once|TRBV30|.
TGTGCCTGGAGTGTAGGTTGGAGGGCCAGCAATCAGCCCCAGCATTTT
CAWSVGWRASNQPQHF
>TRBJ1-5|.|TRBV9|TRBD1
TGTGCCAGCAGTGCATCAGGGGGACAGGGGCAGCCCCAGCATTTT
CASSASGGQGQPQHF
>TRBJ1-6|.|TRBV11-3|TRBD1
TGTGCCAGCAGCTTAGATACAGGGGATCCCCTCCACTTT
CASSLDTGDPLHF
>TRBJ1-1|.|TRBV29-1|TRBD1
TGCAGCGTTCGACAGGGATCCACTGAAGCTTTCTTT
CSVRQGSTEAFF
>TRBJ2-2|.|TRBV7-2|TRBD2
TGTGCCAGCAGCGGGGGACTAGCGTACACCGGGGAGCTGTTTTTT
CASSGGLAYTGELFF
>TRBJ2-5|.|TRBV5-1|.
TGCGCCAGCAGCTTGGCCGGTCTCAGGGAAGAGACCCAGTACTTC
CASSLAGLREETQYF
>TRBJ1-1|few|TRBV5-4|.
TGTGCCAGCAGCTCTGAAACAGCAGAAGCTTTCTTT
CASSSETAEAFF
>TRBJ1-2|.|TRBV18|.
TGTGCCAGCTCACCAGAAGCCCCAGACGCTAGTGGCTACACCTTC
CASSPEAPDASGYTF
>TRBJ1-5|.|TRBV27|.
TGTGCCAGCTCGGGAGGACCCAATCAGCCCCAGCATTTT
CASSGGPNQPQHF
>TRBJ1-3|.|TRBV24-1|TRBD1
TGTGCCACCTACGACAGGGCCTTGAGCTCTGGAAACACCATATATTTT
CATYDRALSSGNTIYF
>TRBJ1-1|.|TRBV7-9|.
TGTGCCAGCAGCTTAGTTGCAGGGGCGGATGAAGCTTTCTTT
CASSLVAGADEAFF
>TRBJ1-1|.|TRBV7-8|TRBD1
TGTGCCAGCAGCCCGTCGACAGGGACTGGAACTGAAGCTTTCTTT
CASSPSTGTGTEAFF
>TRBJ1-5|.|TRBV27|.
TGTGCCAGCTCTCCAGGCGGGGTCTTACTTGGCAATCAGCCCCAGCATTTT
CASSPGGVLLGNQPQHF
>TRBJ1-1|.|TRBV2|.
TGTGCCAGCAGTCGGACCAGGGCTGAAGCTTTCTTT
CASSRTRAEAFF
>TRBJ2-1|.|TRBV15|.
TGTGCCACCAGCAGAGCTAGAAACAATGAGCAGTTCTTC
CATSRARNNEQFF
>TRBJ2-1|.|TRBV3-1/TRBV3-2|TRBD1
TGTGCCAGCAGCCCCAGGGGACAGGGTACTCGGGAGCAGTTCTTC
CASSPRGQGTREQFF
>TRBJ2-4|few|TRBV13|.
TGTGCCAGCAGCTCTGGACTGGAAAACATTCAGTACTTC
CASSSGLENIQYF
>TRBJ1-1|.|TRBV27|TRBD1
TGTGCCAGCAGTTTGTGGACAGGGCTCGGCACTGAAGCTTTCTTT
CASSLWTGLGTEAFF
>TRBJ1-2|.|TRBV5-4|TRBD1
TGTGCCAGCAGCTCGGACAGGGTTGGCTACACCTTC
CASSSDRVGYTF
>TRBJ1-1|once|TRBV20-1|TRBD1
TGCAGTGCTAGTCAGGGGGTGAACACTGAAGCTTTCTTT
CSASQGVNTEAFF
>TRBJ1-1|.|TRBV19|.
TGTGCCAGTAGTATTGAATTGCTCAGACTGTCTGAAGCTTTCTTT
CASSIELLRLSEAFF
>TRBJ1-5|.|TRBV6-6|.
TGTGCCAGCACCCACGGGAATGCTCGAAGTATTCAGCCCCAGCATTTT
CASTHGNARSIQPQHF
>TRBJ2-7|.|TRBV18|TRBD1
TGTGCCAGCTCCGAAGGGACAGGGGAAGGCTACGAGCAGTACTTC
CASSEGTGEGYEQYF
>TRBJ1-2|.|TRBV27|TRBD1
TGTGCCAGCAACTCTCCGGGACAGAGAGCTGGCTACACCTTC
CASNSPGQRAGYTF
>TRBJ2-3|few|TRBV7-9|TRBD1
TGTGCCAGCAGCTTAATAGGGGGCAGTTCAGATACGCAGTATTTT
CASSLIGGSSDTQYF
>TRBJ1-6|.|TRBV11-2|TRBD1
TGTGCCAGCAGCATTGACAGGGGGGTAAAATCACCCCTCCACTTT
CASSIDRGVKSPLHF
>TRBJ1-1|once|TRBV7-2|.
TGTGCCAGCAGCTTAGTTGGCCGAATGAACACTGAAGCTTTCTTT
CASSLVGRMNTEAFF
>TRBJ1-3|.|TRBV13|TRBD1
TGTGCCAGCAGCTTAGTAGGGGACAGAGGAAACACCATATATTTT
CASSLVGDRGNTIYF
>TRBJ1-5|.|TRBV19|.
TGTGCCAGTAGCCCACGGGTTGGCCCGGGGAATCAGCCCCAGCATTTT
CASSPRVGPGNQPQHF
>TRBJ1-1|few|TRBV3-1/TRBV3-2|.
TGTGCCAGCAGCACAGCTACCGGCCTTAACACTGAAGCTTTCTTT
CASSTATGLNTEAFF
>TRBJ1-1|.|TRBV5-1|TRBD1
TGCGCCAGCAGCTTGGTGGCAGGGGGCACTGAAGCTTTCTTT
CASSLVAGGTEAFF
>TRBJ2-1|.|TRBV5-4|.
TGTGCCAGCAGCTTGCCAACAGGCCTCCCCGGCAATGAGCAGTTCTTC
CASSLPTGLPGNEQFF
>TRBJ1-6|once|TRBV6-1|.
TGTGCCAGCAGTGAAGCGACAGCTCTTTCACCCCTCCACTTT
CASSEATALSPLHF
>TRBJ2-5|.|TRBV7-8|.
TGTGCCAGCAGACTCGAAGAGACCCAGTACTTC
CASRLEETQYF
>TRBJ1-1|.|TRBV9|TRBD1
TGTGCCAGCAGCCTCGGGGACAGGTTCGTGGCTTTCTTT
CASSLGDRFVAFF
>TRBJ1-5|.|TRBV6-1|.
TGTGCCAGCAGTGAACTGGGACTCACTCAGCCCCAGCATTTT
CASSELGLTQPQHF
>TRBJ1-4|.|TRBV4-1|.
TGCGCCAGCAGCCAGTCCCTAATCGCCGGAGACTCTAATGAAAAACTGTTTTTT
CASSQSLIAGDSNEKLFF